The 21 T cell receptor beta chains reported below all come from one sample, sequenced in a study of regulatory T cells in long-lasting Graves disease. Construction of the TCR beta libraries employed iRepertoire HTBI primers in conjunction with Arm-PCR of CDR3 regions. TCRdb independently ran MiXCR on the multiplex PCR reads; one entry per CDR3 protein. The repertoire holds hundreds of thousands of distinct CDR3 sequences, with roughly 15% as singletons. The time point: newly diagnosed GD, antithyroid drugs for less than 3 months. Researchers made the TCR library from RNA that was extracted from PBMCs. This same sample was also taken into another study, of T cells in Graves' hyperthyroidism and ophthalmopathy.

This material consisted of peripheral blood mononuclear cells (PBMCs), taken at new diagnosis, from a patient treated with antithyroid drugs. The receptors were gathered from a woman between 35 and 50 years old with Graves disease.

This clonotype was seen many times. The chain carries TRBV27 and TRBJ1-1, with TRBD1 matching over 7 bases. The V gene's germline CDR1 is MNHEY and CDR2 SMNVEV (reference sequence). CDR3 size: 13 residues. The V and J ends lost 2 bases and 4 bases, in that order; junction bases with no gene match: 1. The DNA for the CDR3 is TGTGCCAGCAGTTTAAGGACAGGCACTGAAGCTTTCTTT. Its translation is CASSLRTGTEAFF.

This clonotype was counted many times. The chain joins TRBV19 to TRBJ1-2; no clear D gene. CDR1 is LNHDA and CDR2 is SQIVND in the germline V gene (reference sequence). The CDR3 covers 14 residues. Trimming left V 3 bases short and J 2 bases short, with 10 bases between. The CDR3 DNA sequence: TGTGCCAGTAGTATTTCAGGAGGGAACTATGGCTACACCTTC. It yields the protein CASSISGGNYGYTF.

This clonotype showed up many times. The chain carries TRBV12-3 or TRBV12-4 and TRBJ1-4, with 8 bases lining up with TRBD1. The CDR3 contains 14 residues. Losses at the gene ends were 6 bases for V and 6 bases for J; bases not matched to a gene: 6. CDR3 residues: CASSPDRVDEKLFF. The DNA for the CDR3 is TGTGCCAGCAGCCCGGACAGGGTGGATGAAAAACTGTTTTTT.

In its sample, this clonotype was seen a few times. CDR3 DNA: TGTGCCAGCAGTGAATGGGGTGACGGGGGGTCGGGGGATGAGCAGTTCTTC. It is translated as CASSEWGDGGSGDEQFF. The J gene is TRBJ2-1, the V gene TRBV6-1, with 7 nucleotides matching TRBD2. Germline CDR1 is MNHNS and CDR2 is SASEGT. V lost 2 bases to trimming and J lost 8 bases; unmatched junction nucleotides: 15. The CDR3 has 17 residues.

As for this clonotype: At one of its ends the junction is not consistent with the germline gene, which may arise from a read error. The V gene is TRBV13, the J gene TRBJ2-7; D is possibly TRBD1 (5 bases). Germline V gene lookup returns CDR1 PRHDT and CDR2 FYEKMQ (reference sequence). The CDR3 is 15 amino acids. CDR3 nucleotides: TGTGCCAGCGGCTTTCGCCAGGGATCCGCCTACGAGCAGTACTTC. Amino acids: CASGFRQGSAYEQYF. The full variable domain, rest sourced from reference TRBV13 and TRBJ2-7, is AAGVIQSPRHLIKEKRETATLKCYPIPRHDTVYWYQQGPGQDPQFLISFYEKMQSDKGSIPDRFSAQQFSDYHSELNMSSLELGDSALYFCASGFRQGSAYEQYFGPGTRLTVT.

The rearrangement joins TRBV20-1 to TRBJ1-2; 10 bases are a match to TRBD1. This CDR3 has 15 residues. Germline V lookup: CDR1 DFQATT, CDR2 SNEGSKA (reference sequence). Germline trimming cut 4 bases from V and 0 bases from J; bases unmatched to any gene: 5. Here the CDR3 DNA reads TGCAGTGCTAAGGACAGGGGGATGGCTAACTATGGCTACACCTTC. Translation gives CSAKDRGMANYGYTF.

A word on this clonotype: A read error is likely, as this CDR3 ends without the conserved phenylalanine or tryptophan. This chain links TRBV20-1 with TRBJ2-3; D may be TRBD1 (6 bases). Trimming removed 1 base at V and 2 bases at J, with 10 bases between. CDR1 and CDR2 (germline): DFQATT, SNEGSKA (reference sequence). The CDR3 sequence is 14 residues long. The CDR3 DNA sequence: TGCAGTGCTAGAGGACAGGAATTCACAGATACGCAGTATTTG. This translates into CSARGQEFTDTQYL.

Worth noting for this clonotype: Relative to the germline gene, one junction end is altered; a read error may explain this. The rearrangement joins TRBV12-5 to TRBJ2-5; TRBD1 agrees at 7 bases. The CDR3 runs to 11 residues. Looked up from germline, CDR1 is LGHNT and CDR2 is FRNRAP. For the CDR3, the DNA is TGTGCTAGTGGTTTCCACCGGGACAGTAACTTC. The encoded protein is CASGFHRDSNF.

The J gene is TRBJ1-1, the V gene TRBV30; D remains ambiguous. Trimming cost V 2 bases and J 9 bases, with 13 bases left between them. Looked up from germline, CDR1 is GTSNPN and CDR2 is SVGIG (reference sequence). CDR3 length: 12 amino acids. DNA for the CDR3: TGTGCCTGGAGTCCCGCCGGGGATCAAGCTTTCTTT. Translated, it gives CAWSPAGDQAFF. Together with reference TRBV30 and TRBJ1-1, the CDR3 gives the full variable domain: SQTIHQWPATLVQPVGSPLSLECTVEGTSNPNLYWYRQAAGRGLQLLFYSVGIGQISSEVPQNLSASRPQDRQFILSSKKLLLSDSGFYLCAWSPAGDQAFFGQGTRLTVV.

In its sample, this clonotype was seen many times. The rearrangement uses TRBV7-8 and TRBJ1-1; possibly TRBD1 for D (6 bases). Germline CDR1 and CDR2: SGHVS and FQNEAQ. Trimming left V 5 bases short and J 6 bases short, with 19 bases between. The CDR3 is 15 amino acids. This CDR3 reads CASSPGRGGGSEAFF. DNA for the CDR3: TGTGCCAGCAGCCCAGGTCGCGGGGGCGGATCTGAAGCTTTCTTT.

This clonotype was seen more than once but under ten times. The V and J genes are TRBV5-5 and TRBJ2-1; 8 bases line up with TRBD1. J lost 8 bases, V lost 4 bases, and 14 bases had no gene match. Per the germline V gene, CDR1 is SGHKS and CDR2 is YYEKEE (reference sequence). The CDR3 loop spans 16 amino acids. DNA for the CDR3: TGTGCCAGCAGCGGCGCCTCACCAGGGGGCTCGTATGAGCAGTTCTTC. Its translation is CASSGASPGGSYEQFF.

This clonotype turned up a few times. The chain combines TRBV9 with TRBJ2-5; tentatively, D is TRBD1 (6 bases). This CDR3 is built from 15 residues. The germline gives CDR1 SGDLS, CDR2 YYNGEE. The ends were cut back, 1 base at V and 5 bases at J, with 15 bases in the middle. The CDR3 loop reads CASSVQTGPEETQYF. As DNA, the CDR3 is TGTGCCAGCAGCGTACAGACAGGTCCAGAGGAGACCCAGTACTTC.

As regards this clonotype: An end of the junction differs from the germline gene, which may be a read error. This chain uses TRBV11-1 with TRBJ2-7; D is tentatively TRBD1 or TRBD2 (5 bases each). CDR3 size: 13 residues. The germline V gene has CDR1 SGHAT and CDR2 FQDESV (reference sequence). The DNA of the CDR3 is TGCGCCAGCAGCCGGGACCGAAGCTTTGAGCAGTACTTC. Its protein product is CASSRDRSFEQYF.

On this clonotype: A read error may account for a junction end that differs from germline. The rearrangement uses TRBV24-1 and TRBJ2-3, with a weak D call TRBD2 (5 bases). This CDR3 contains 16 residues. Per the germline V gene, CDR1 is KGHDR and CDR2 is SFDVKD. For the CDR3, the DNA is TGTGCCACCAGTGATTCCCGAGGCGCTAGCATAGATACGCAGTATTTT. Protein: CATSDSRGASIDTQYF.

This clonotype occurred many times. V is TRBV20-1 and J is TRBJ2-1, with TRBD2 matching 11 bases. Per the germline V gene, CDR1 is DFQATT and CDR2 is SNEGSKA (reference sequence). This CDR3 is 15 amino acids long. V shed 3 bases, J shed 7 bases, and the junction held 8 bases outside the gene matches. The CDR3 region has the DNA TGCAGTGCTAGGATAGGCACTAGCGGGAGTAATGAGCAGTTCTTC. Protein product: CSARIGTSGSNEQFF.

This clonotype came up many times. This chain links TRBV6-2 or TRBV6-3 with TRBJ1-5; a possible D gene is TRBD1 (5 bases). Germline assignment: CDR1 MNHEY and CDR2 SVGEGT. This CDR3 has 15 amino acids. Trimming took 5 bases from V and 2 from J, leaving 13 bases between them. CDR3 DNA: TGTGCCAGCAGTGGGGGTTCCTCGGGCAATCAGCCCCAGCATTTT. Encoded protein: CASSGGSSGNQPQHF.

There are many counts of this clonotype. The CDR3 DNA reads TGTGCCAGCAGTTCCCGCAGCGGGCATGAGCAGTTCTTC. Translated: CASSSRSGHEQFF. V is TRBV12-3 or TRBV12-4 and J is TRBJ2-5; tentative D call: TRBD2 (6 bases). The J call may be wrong; the DNA end is better matched by TRBJ2-1. The CDR3 has 13 residues.

This clonotype has at least ten counts. The V call is TRBV2, the J call TRBJ2-1; 8 bases map to TRBD2. Germline V gene data show CDR1 as SNHLY and CDR2 as FYNNEI. With 8 bases clipped from V and 4 bases from J, the junction kept 7 bases outside the gene matches. This CDR3 spans 14 amino acids. The CDR3 region is CASGDIAGYNEQFF. CDR3 bases: TGTGCCAGCGGGGACATAGCGGGATACAATGAGCAGTTCTTC.

The table lists this clonotype with many counts. V is TRBV12-3 or TRBV12-4 and J is TRBJ2-3; 11 bases fit TRBD1. V shed 6 bases and J 1 base; nucleotides not matched to a gene: 12. The CDR3 runs to 18 residues. For the CDR3, the DNA is TGTGCCAGCAGCCTAACACCACCGGGACAGGGGGGCACAGATACGCAGTATTTT. Amino acid sequence: CASSLTPPGQGGTDTQYF.

CDR3 bases: TGTGCCAGTGCCGGGTCAGGGGCTCTTACTGAAAAACTGTTTTTT. Its protein product is CASAGSGALTEKLFF. The V gene is TRBV19, the J gene TRBJ1-4; tentatively, D is TRBD1 (6 bases). The CDR3 has 15 amino acids. Germline V gene data show CDR1 as LNHDA and CDR2 as SQIVND (reference sequence). The V end lost 8 bases, the J end lost 7 bases, and 20 bases lay between the germline ends.

In its sample, this clonotype was seen a few times. The CDR3 is CAWSGDTPISGNTIYF. CDR3 coding DNA: TGTGCCTGGAGCGGGGACACACCGATCTCTGGAAACACCATATATTTT. The gene calls are TRBV30 and TRBJ1-3, with D perhaps matching TRBD1 (6 bases). The CDR3 contains 16 residues. Germline lookup yields CDR1 GTSNPN and CDR2 SVGIG (reference sequence). Trimming removed 3 bases at V and 0 bases at J, with 15 bases between.